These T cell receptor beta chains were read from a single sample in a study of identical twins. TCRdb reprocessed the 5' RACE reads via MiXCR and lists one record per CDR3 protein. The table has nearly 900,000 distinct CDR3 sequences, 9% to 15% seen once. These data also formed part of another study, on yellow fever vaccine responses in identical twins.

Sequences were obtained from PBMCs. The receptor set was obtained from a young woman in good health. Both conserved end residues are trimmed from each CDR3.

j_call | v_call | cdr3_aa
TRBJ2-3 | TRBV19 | ASSPLPADTQY
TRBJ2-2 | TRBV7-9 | ASSGPGTLNTGELF
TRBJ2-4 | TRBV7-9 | ASSTGQGARDIQY
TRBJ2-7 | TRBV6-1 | ASSEGRHEQY
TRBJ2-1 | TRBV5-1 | ASSLGAQGHEQF
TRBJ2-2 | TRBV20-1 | SANDGRQGHTGELF
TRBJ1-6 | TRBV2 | ASRTGQNYNSPLH
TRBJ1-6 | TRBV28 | ASSTLGSSYNSPLH
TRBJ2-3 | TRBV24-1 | ATSEGAFVGLGSDTQY
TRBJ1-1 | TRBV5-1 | ASSLANTEAF
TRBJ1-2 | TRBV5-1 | ASSFGGTPNYGYT
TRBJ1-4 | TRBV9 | ASSATATNEKLF
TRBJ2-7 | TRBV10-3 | AIRPGAGYEQY
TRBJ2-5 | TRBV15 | ATGRDHQETQY
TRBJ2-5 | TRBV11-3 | ASSLGWLETQY
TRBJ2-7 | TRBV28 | ASRRANSYEQY